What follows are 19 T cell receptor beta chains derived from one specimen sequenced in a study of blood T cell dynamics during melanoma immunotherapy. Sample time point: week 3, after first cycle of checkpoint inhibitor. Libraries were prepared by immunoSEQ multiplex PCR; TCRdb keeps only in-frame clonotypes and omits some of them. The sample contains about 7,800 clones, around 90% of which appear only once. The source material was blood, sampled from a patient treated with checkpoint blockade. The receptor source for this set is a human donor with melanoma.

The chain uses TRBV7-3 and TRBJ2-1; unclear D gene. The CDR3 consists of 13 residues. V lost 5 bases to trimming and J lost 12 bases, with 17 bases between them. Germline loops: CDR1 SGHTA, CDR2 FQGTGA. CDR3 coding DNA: TGTGCCAGCAGCCCAGACCCCGGGTTTGGGCAGTTCTTC. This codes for CASSPDPGFGQFF. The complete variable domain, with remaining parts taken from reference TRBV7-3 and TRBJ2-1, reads GAGVSQTPSNKVTEKGKYVELRCDPISGHTALYWYRQSLGQGPEFLIYFQGTGAADDSGLPNDRFFAVRPEGSVSTLKIQRTERGDSAVYLCASSPDPGFGQFFGPGTRLTVL.

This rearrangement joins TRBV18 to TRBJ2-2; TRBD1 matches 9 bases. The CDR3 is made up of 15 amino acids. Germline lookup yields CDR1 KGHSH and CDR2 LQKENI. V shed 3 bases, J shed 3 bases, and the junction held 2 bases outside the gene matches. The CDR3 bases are TGTGCCAGCTCACCTGGACAGGGGTACACCGGGGAGCTGTTTTTT. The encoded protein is CASSPGQGYTGELFF.

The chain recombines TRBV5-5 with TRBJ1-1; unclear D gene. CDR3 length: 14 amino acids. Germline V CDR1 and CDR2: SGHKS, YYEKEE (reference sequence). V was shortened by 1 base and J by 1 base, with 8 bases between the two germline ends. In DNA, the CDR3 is TGTGCCAGCAGCTTGTACGGGGAGAACACTGAAGCTTTCTTT. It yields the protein CASSLYGENTEAFF.

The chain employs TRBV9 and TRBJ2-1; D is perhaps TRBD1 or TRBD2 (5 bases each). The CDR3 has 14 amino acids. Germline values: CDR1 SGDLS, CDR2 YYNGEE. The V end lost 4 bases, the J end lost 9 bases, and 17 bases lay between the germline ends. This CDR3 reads CASSYSGTLGEQFF. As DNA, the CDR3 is TGTGCCAGCAGCTATTCCGGGACGTTGGGTGAGCAGTTCTTC.

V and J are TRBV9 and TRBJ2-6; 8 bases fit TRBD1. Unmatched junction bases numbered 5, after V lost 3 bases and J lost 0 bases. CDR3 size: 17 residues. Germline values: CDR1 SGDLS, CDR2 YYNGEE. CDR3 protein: CASSDGQGLSGANVLTF. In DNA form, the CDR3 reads TGTGCCAGCAGCGATGGACAGGGCCTCTCTGGGGCCAACGTCCTGACTTTC.

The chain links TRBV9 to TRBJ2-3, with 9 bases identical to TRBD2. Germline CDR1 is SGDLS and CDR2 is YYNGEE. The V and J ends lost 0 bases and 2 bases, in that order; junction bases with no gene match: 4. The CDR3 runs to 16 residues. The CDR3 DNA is TGTGCCAGCAGCGTAGACAGCGGGGGGCCCACAGATACGCAGTATTTT. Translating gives CASSVDSGGPTDTQYF. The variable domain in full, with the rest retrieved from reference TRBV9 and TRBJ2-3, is DSGVTQTPKHLITATGQRVTLRCSPRSGDLSVYWYQQSLDQGLQFLIQYYNGEERAKGNILERFSAQQFPDLHSELNLSSLELGDSALYFCASSVDSGGPTDTQYFGPGTRLTVL.

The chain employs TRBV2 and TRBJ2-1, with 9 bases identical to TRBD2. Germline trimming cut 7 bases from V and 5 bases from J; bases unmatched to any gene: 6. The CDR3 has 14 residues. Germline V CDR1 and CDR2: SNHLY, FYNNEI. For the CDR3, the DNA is TGTGCCAGCATAGACGGCGGGAGGGACAATGAGCAGTTCTTC. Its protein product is CASIDGGRDNEQFF.

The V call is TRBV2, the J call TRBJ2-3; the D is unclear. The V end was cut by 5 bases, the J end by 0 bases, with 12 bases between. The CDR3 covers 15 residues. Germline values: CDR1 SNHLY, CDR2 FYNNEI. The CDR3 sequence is CASSLDGSSTDTQYF. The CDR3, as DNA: TGTGCCAGCAGTCTTGACGGATCTAGCACAGATACGCAGTATTTT.

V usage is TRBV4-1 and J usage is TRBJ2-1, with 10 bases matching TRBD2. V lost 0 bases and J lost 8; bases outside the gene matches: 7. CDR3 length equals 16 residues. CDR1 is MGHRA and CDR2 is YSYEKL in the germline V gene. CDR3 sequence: CASSQDRAGGPHEQFF. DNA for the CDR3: TGCGCCAGCAGCCAAGATCGAGCGGGAGGGCCCCATGAGCAGTTCTTC.

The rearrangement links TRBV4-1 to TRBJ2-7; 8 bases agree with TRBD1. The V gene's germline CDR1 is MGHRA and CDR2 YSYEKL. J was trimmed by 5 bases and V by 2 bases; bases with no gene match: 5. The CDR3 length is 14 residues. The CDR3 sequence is CASSQWTGSDEQYF. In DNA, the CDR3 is TGCGCCAGCAGCCAATGGACAGGGAGCGACGAGCAGTACTTC.

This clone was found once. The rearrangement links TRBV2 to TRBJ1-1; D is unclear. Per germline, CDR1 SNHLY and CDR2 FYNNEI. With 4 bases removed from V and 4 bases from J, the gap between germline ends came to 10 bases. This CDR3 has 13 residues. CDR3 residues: CASSVGLGTEAFF. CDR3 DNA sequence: TGTGCCAGCAGTGTGGGCTTGGGCACTGAAGCTTTCTTT.

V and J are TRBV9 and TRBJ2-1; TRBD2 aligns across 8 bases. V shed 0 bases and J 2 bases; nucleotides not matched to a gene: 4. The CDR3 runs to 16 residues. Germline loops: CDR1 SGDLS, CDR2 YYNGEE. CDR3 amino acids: CASSVAGSGTYNEQFF. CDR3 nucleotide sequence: TGTGCCAGCAGCGTAGCGGGTAGCGGGACCTACAATGAGCAGTTCTTC. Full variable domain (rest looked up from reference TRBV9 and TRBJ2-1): DSGVTQTPKHLITATGQRVTLRCSPRSGDLSVYWYQQSLDQGLQFLIQYYNGEERAKGNILERFSAQQFPDLHSELNLSSLELGDSALYFCASSVAGSGTYNEQFFGPGTRLTVL.

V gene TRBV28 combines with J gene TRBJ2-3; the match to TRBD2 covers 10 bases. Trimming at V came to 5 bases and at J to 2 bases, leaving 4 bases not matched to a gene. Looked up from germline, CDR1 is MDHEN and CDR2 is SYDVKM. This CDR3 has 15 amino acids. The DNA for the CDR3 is TGTGCCAGCAGTCAGCTAGCGGGGGACACAGATACGCAGTATTTT. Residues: CASSQLAGDTDTQYF.

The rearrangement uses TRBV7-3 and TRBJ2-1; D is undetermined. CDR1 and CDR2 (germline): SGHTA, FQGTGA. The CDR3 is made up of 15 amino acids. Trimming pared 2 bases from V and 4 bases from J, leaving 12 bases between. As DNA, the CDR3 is TGTGCCAGCAGCTTACGGTCATCGTGGTACAATGAGCAGTTCTTC. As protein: CASSLRSSWYNEQFF.

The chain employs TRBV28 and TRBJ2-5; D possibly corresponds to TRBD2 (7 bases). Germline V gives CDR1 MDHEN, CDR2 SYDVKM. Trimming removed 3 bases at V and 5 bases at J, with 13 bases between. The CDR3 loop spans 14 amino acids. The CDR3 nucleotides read TGTGCCAGCAGTTTTGCGGGGGCCCGGGAGACCCAGTACTTC. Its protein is CASSFAGARETQYF.

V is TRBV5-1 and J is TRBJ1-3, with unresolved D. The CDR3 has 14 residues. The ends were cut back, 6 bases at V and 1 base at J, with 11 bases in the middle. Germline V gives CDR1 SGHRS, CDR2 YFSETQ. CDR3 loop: CASKGSESGNTIYF. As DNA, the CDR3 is TGCGCCAGCAAAGGAAGTGAATCTGGAAACACCATATATTTT.

The CDR3 sequence is CASSLGQGPPADTQYF. DNA of the CDR3: TGTGCCAGCAGCTTAGGGCAGGGCCCCCCCGCAGATACGCAGTATTTT. The rearrangement joins TRBV11-3 to TRBJ2-3; a weak D match, TRBD1 (5 bases). The germline CDR1 and CDR2 sequences are SGHNT and YENEEA. V was pared by 1 base and J by 4 bases, with 15 bases between. This CDR3 is 16 amino acids long.

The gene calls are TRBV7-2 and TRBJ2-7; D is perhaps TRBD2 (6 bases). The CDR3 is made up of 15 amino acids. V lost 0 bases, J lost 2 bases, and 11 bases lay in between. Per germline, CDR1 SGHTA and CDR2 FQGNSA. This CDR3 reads CASSLASGPTYEQYF. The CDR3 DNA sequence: TGTGCCAGCAGCTTAGCTAGCGGTCCTACCTACGAGCAGTACTTC.

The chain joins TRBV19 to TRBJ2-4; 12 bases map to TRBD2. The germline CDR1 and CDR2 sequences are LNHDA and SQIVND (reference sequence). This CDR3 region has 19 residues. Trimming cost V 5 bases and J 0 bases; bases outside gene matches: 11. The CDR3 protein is CASSGITSGGLLAKNIQYF. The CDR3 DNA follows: TGTGCCAGTAGTGGTATAACTAGCGGGGGGCTTTTAGCCAAAAACATTCAGTACTTC. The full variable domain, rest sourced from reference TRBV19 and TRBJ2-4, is DGGITQSPKYLFRKEGQNVTLSCEQNLNHDAMYWYRQDPGQGLRLIYYSQIVNDFQKGDIAEGYSVSREKKESFPLTVTSAQKNPTAFYLCASSGITSGGLLAKNIQYFGAGTRLSVL.